This TCR beta chain emerged from a study of shared clonotypes between healthy human individuals. Assay execution proceeded at the deep level. Method: immunoSEQ multiplex PCR; TCRdb's copy keeps in-frame clones and lacks some. In the table there are some 300,000 clones, over 70% of which are singletons. Per the germline V gene, CDR1 is SGHRS and CDR2 is YFSETQ. The CDR3 has 12 residues. V lost 4 bases, J lost 6 bases, and 7 bases lay in between. V and J are TRBV5-1 and TRBJ2-2; D not certain. The sample was memory CD4+ T cells sorted from blood. The subset denotes: CD45RA-negative fraction. The clonotype was recovered from a man under 40 in good health. CDR3 sequence (DNA): TGCGCCAGCAGCCACCCGGCCGGGGAGCTGTTTTTT. Amino acid sequence: CASSHPAGELFF. The full variable domain, its missing parts supplied by reference TRBV5-1 and TRBJ2-2, is KAGVTQTPRYLIKTRGQQVTLSCSPISGHRSVSWYQQTPGQGLQFLFEYFSETQRNKGNFPGRFSGRQFSNSRSEMNVSTLELGDSALYLCASSHPAGELFFGEGSRLTVL.